Presented here are 31 T cell receptor beta chains from one specimen sequenced in a study of T-cell reconstitution after alpha-beta-depleted transplantation in children. Preparation of the TCRbeta library involved a method that used unique molecular identifiers. In TCRdb, the PCR reads were re-called with MiXCR into one record per CDR3 protein. The repertoire holds 580,000 or so distinct CDR3 sequences, with 23% as singletons. The sample consisted of PBMCs, mostly from graft donor cells, taken 360 days after TCRalphabeta/CD19-depleted stem cell transplant. Receptors originate from a boy younger than two who had a stem cell transplant for acute myeloid leukemia, so the T cells may come from the graft donor.

This clonotype was seen only a few times. The V and J genes are TRBV20-1 and TRBJ1-6; D call uncertain. V lost 0 bases to trimming and J lost 4 bases, with 10 bases between them. The V gene's germline CDR1 is DFQATT and CDR2 SNEGSKA (reference sequence). CDR3 length: 15 amino acids. In DNA form, the CDR3 reads TGCAGTGCTAGAGAGCCAATGGGGTATAATTCACCCCTCCACTTT. Its translation: CSAREPMGYNSPLHF.

Written as DNA, the CDR3 is TGCAGTGCTAAAAGGGACATCGGGGAGCAGTACGTC. Amino acid sequence: CSAKRDIGEQYV. This chain connects TRBV20-1 to TRBJ2-7; D may be TRBD1 (6 bases). Trimming cost V 4 bases and J 7 bases, with 14 bases left between them. This CDR3 has 12 residues. Germline values: CDR1 DFQATT, CDR2 SNEGSKA (reference sequence).

The sample holds many counts of this clonotype. Relative to the germline gene, one junction end is altered; a read error may explain this. The genes are TRBV28 and TRBJ1-2; D unresolved. Germline CDR1 is MDHEN and CDR2 is SYDVKM. This CDR3 spans 13 amino acids. CDR3 DNA: TGTGCCAGCACCCTGACCCTTAACTTTGGCTACACCTTC. Translating it yields CASTLTLNFGYTF.

This clonotype has more than one count but fewer than ten. The V call is TRBV4-1, the J call TRBJ2-1, with D possibly TRBD1 on 6 matching bases. V was clipped by 4 bases and J by 9 bases, with 16 bases between them. Germline V CDR1 and CDR2: MGHRA, YSYEKL. The CDR3 runs to 14 residues. In DNA, the CDR3 is TGCGCCAGCAGCCTAGCATGGGACATTGTTGAGCAGTTCTTC. Amino acids: CASSLAWDIVEQFF.

The rearrangement uses TRBV19 and TRBJ1-5; no clear D gene. Trimming took 2 bases from V and 4 from J, leaving 12 bases between them. The length of the CDR3 is 15 residues. Germline assignment: CDR1 LNHDA and CDR2 SQIVND (reference sequence). The CDR3 sequence is CASSIIVGMNQPQHF. CDR3 DNA: TGTGCCAGTAGTATAATCGTGGGTATGAATCAGCCCCAGCATTTT.

The chain joins TRBV20-1 to TRBJ2-1; TRBD2 matches 8 bases. The CDR3 sequence is 16 residues long. J gave up 5 bases and V 1 base, and 10 bases lay outside the gene matches. The germline CDR1 and CDR2 sequences are DFQATT and SNEGSKA (reference sequence). The CDR3 loop reads CSARAGGGGPHNEQFF. The CDR3 DNA reads as TGCAGTGCTAGAGCAGGTGGCGGGGGGCCCCACAATGAGCAGTTCTTC.

This clonotype was detected many times. This rearrangement joins TRBV7-9 to TRBJ2-3; TRBD2 might be the D (5 bases). Per the germline V gene, CDR1 is SEHNR and CDR2 is FQNEAQ (reference sequence). With 2 bases removed from V and 2 bases from J, the gap between germline ends came to 11 bases. The CDR3 runs to 15 residues. The CDR3 DNA reads TGTGCCAGCAGCTTACAGGCCGGGGACACAGATACGCAGTATTTT. It encodes CASSLQAGDTDTQYF.

In this sample, this clonotype turned up a few times. The J gene is TRBJ2-3, the V gene TRBV12-3 or TRBV12-4; unclear D gene. V lost 0 bases, J lost 5 bases, and 15 bases lay in between. The CDR3 runs 16 residues. CDR3 sequence reads: CASSLAQVGSQDTQYF. CDR3 bases: TGTGCCAGCAGTTTAGCGCAAGTAGGAAGTCAAGATACGCAGTATTTT.

This clonotype has just a few counts. The chain carries TRBV6-1 and TRBJ1-6, with 9 bases fitting TRBD1. This CDR3 region has 17 residues. V shed 5 bases, J shed 7 bases, and the junction held 12 bases outside the gene matches. CDR1 is MNHNS and CDR2 is SASEGT in the germline V gene. The DNA for the CDR3 is TGTGCCAGCAGTATTTCCCCCCCAGGACAGGGGAATTCACCCCTCCACTTT. Its translation: CASSISPPGQGNSPLHF.

This clonotype was observed a handful of times. This sequence joins TRBV6-1 and TRBJ1-1, with TRBD1 matching over 9 bases. Looked up from germline, CDR1 is MNHNS and CDR2 is SASEGT. Germline trimming cut 8 bases from V and 1 base from J; bases unmatched to any gene: 8. The CDR3 runs to 15 residues. CDR3 nucleotides: TGTGCCAGCGCTGGACAGGGGAGGGGGAACACTGAAGCTTTCTTT. This translates into CASAGQGRGNTEAFF.

In its sample, this clonotype was seen many times. This chain uses TRBV15 with TRBJ2-7, with 10 bases aligning to TRBD2. Germline CDR1 reads LNHNV; CDR2 reads YYDKDF (reference sequence). This CDR3 has 15 amino acids. With V trimmed by 3 bases and J by 5 bases, 7 bases remained unmatched. CDR3 nucleotides: TGTGCCACCAGCAGCGACGAGCGGGGGGGAGACGAGCAGTACTTC. Residues: CATSSDERGGDEQYF.

Here the CDR3 DNA reads TGTGCCAGCAGCTTAGATGTTACCACGGGCGGGGGCCACTTCACAGATACGCAGTATTTT. Translation: CASSLDVTTGGGHFTDTQYF. This rearrangement joins TRBV11-2 to TRBJ2-3; TRBD2 is a possible D gene (7 bases). Trimming removed 0 bases from V and 2 bases from J, with 24 bases in between. There are 20 residues in the CDR3. CDR1 SGHAT and CDR2 FQNNGV come from the germline V gene.

J is TRBJ2-7 and V is TRBV7-9, with D unresolved. Trimming took off 7 bases at V and 5 bases at J, with 15 bases between the two ends. The CDR3 has 13 residues. Per germline, CDR1 SEHNR and CDR2 FQNEAQ (reference sequence). The CDR3 reads CASTSRPDHEQYF. The CDR3 nucleotides are TGTGCCAGCACCTCGAGACCCGACCACGAGCAGTACTTC.

This clonotype was counted many times. The V gene is TRBV28, the J gene TRBJ1-5; D may be TRBD1 (6 bases). V gave up 6 bases and J gave up 7 bases, with 19 bases separating them. The CDR3 has 15 residues. CDR1 is MDHEN, CDR2 SYDVKM, per germline. The CDR3 DNA follows: TGTGCCAGCAGGGCCCTTGACAGGCAGGGACAGCCCCAGCATTTT. The encoded protein is CASRALDRQGQPQHF. The whole variable domain, filled in from reference TRBV28 and TRBJ1-5, reads DVKVTQSSRYLVKRTGEKVFLECVQDMDHENMFWYRQDPGLGLRLIYFSYDVKMKEKGDIPEGYSVSREKKERFSLILESASTNQTSMYLCASRALDRQGQPQHFGDGTRLSIL.

The chain recombines TRBV11-3 with TRBJ2-3; TRBD2 is a possible D gene (5 bases). The V gene's germline CDR1 is SGHNT and CDR2 YENEEA. Between the trimmed V and J ends, which lost 5 bases and 3 bases, there was a span of 15 bases. The CDR3 is made up of 15 amino acids. CDR3 in amino acids: CASSPGATRTDTQYF. The CDR3 region has the DNA TGTGCCAGCAGCCCAGGCGCTACTAGAACAGATACGCAGTATTTT. Variable domain in full (rest from reference TRBV11-3 and TRBJ2-3): EAGVVQSPRYKIIEKKQPVAFWCNPISGHNTLYWYLQNLGQGPELLIRYENEEAVDDSQLPKDRFSAERLKGVDSTLKIQPAELGDSAVYLCASSPGATRTDTQYFGPGTRLTVL.

CDR3 residues: CASSHLASRPVYF. Here the CDR3 DNA reads TGTGCCAGCAGCCACCTCGCGTCCCGCCCAGTGTACTTC. This chain uses TRBV3-1 with TRBJ2-5, with unresolved D. V was pared by 3 bases and J by 13 bases, with 18 bases between. Germline CDR1 and CDR2: LGHDT and YNNKEL (reference sequence). The CDR3 length is 13 residues.

The table lists this clonotype with a few counts. V usage is TRBV29-1 and J usage is TRBJ1-5, with a tentative D call TRBD1 (5 bases). The CDR3 contains 15 residues. Germline V gene lookup returns CDR1 SQVTM and CDR2 ANQGSEA. V was cut by 4 bases and J by 0 bases, with 13 bases left in between. The CDR3 sequence is CSVGGVRDSNQPQHF. CDR3 sequence (DNA): TGCAGCGTTGGGGGCGTCAGGGATAGCAATCAGCCCCAGCATTTT.

The chain is built from TRBV27 and TRBJ2-6; 7 bases map to TRBD1. Germline V CDR1 and CDR2: MNHEY, SMNVEV (reference sequence). The trim removed 4 bases at V and 12 bases at J, leaving 6 bases unmatched. There are 13 residues in the CDR3. CDR3 nucleotide sequence: TGTGCCAGCAGTTCACAGGGGCCCGGCGTCCTGACTTTC. Encoded protein: CASSSQGPGVLTF.

The V and J genes are TRBV5-1 and TRBJ2-7; D might be TRBD2 (5 bases). V gave up 8 bases and J gave up 5 bases, with 11 bases separating them. Germline values: CDR1 SGHRS, CDR2 YFSETQ. The CDR3 runs to 11 residues. CDR3 in amino acids: CARGERHEQYF. Written as DNA, the CDR3 is TGCGCCAGGGGAGAACGACACGAGCAGTACTTC.

This clonotype showed up just a few times. This rearrangement joins TRBV7-2 to TRBJ2-1, with no clear D. The CDR3 covers 16 residues. Germline V gene lookup returns CDR1 SGHTA and CDR2 FQGNSA. V dropped 5 bases and J dropped 1 base, with 15 bases sitting between them. The CDR3 DNA follows: TGTGCCAGCAGCCCTGCGGTGGGATGGTCCTACAATGAGCAGTTCTTC. Protein product: CASSPAVGWSYNEQFF.

This clonotype was detected many times. The gene calls are TRBV20-1 and TRBJ2-1; D is unclear. The V gene's germline CDR1 is DFQATT and CDR2 SNEGSKA (reference sequence). This CDR3 contains 11 residues. The CDR3 region is CGATPDNEQFF. The CDR3 bases are TGCGGCGCGACGCCCGACAATGAGCAGTTCTTC.

The rearrangement uses TRBV10-3 and TRBJ2-7; no definite D call. This CDR3 spans 14 amino acids. The germline V gene has CDR1 ENHRY and CDR2 SYGVKD. Trimming removed 0 bases at V and 0 bases at J, with 6 bases between. CDR3 DNA sequence: TGTGCCATCAGTGAGTCCGGCAACTCCTACGAGCAGTACGTC. This codes for CAISESGNSYEQYV.

There are many counts of this clonotype. This rearrangement joins TRBV25-1 to TRBJ2-1; D remains unclear. The CDR3 totals 13 residues. The germline V gene encodes CDR1 MGHDK and CDR2 SYGVNS. V dropped 8 bases and J dropped 8 bases, with 16 bases sitting between them. The CDR3 loop is CASHMGFVDEQFF. CDR3 DNA sequence: TGTGCCAGCCACATGGGGTTCGTCGATGAGCAGTTCTTC.

This clonotype has only a few counts. J is TRBJ2-1 and V is TRBV3-1; 9 bases are shared with TRBD2. Trimming cost V 11 bases and J 0 bases; bases outside gene matches: 17. The CDR3 contains 18 residues. In germline, CDR1 is LGHDT, CDR2 YNNKEL (reference sequence). The CDR3 DNA follows: TGTGCCTTCAGTTTTCTAGCGGGGCTCAATCCCTCCTACAATGAGCAGTTCTTC. It translates to CAFSFLAGLNPSYNEQFF.

This clonotype was observed at least ten times. V gene TRBV12-3 or TRBV12-4 combines with J gene TRBJ2-2; no clear D gene. The V and J ends lost 8 bases and 4 bases respectively, with 8 bases between them. This CDR3 has 12 residues. CDR3 sequence (DNA): TGTGCCAGCGGTGAACCCACCGGGGAGCTGTTTTTT. Its translation: CASGEPTGELFF.

This clonotype was seen many times. This CDR3 is CASMIRRGGPYGYTF. CDR3 in DNA: TGTGCCAGCATGATCCGGAGGGGAGGCCCCTATGGCTACACCTTC. The chain couples TRBV12-3 or TRBV12-4 to TRBJ1-2; possibly TRBD1 for D (5 bases). This CDR3 is 15 amino acids long. The ends were cut back, 7 bases at V and 4 bases at J, with 19 bases in the middle.

This clonotype was picked up a small number of times. For the CDR3, the DNA is TGTGCCAGCAGGGCGGACAGCTCTGGGGCCAACGTCCTGACTTTC. This gives the protein CASRADSSGANVLTF. The V call is TRBV6-1, the J call TRBJ2-6; TRBD1 might be the D (6 bases). V lost 6 bases and J 0 bases, leaving 9 bases between the germline ends. The CDR3 has 15 amino acids. From germline, CDR1 is MNHNS and CDR2 SASEGT.

On this clonotype itself: No conserved phenylalanine or tryptophan is present at the end of the CDR3, so a read error is the likely explanation. The gene calls are TRBV6-5 and TRBJ2-7, with D possibly being TRBD1 or TRBD2 (5 bases each). The CDR3 is 15 amino acids. Trimming shortened V by 4 bases and J by 5 bases, and 18 bases separated the two germline ends. In germline, CDR1 is MNHEY, CDR2 SVGAGI. DNA for the CDR3: TGTGCCAGCAGTTCCCCGGGTGGGGGTTCCAACGAGCAGTACCTC. Amino acids: CASSSPGGGSNEQYL.

This chain connects TRBV5-1 to TRBJ2-5; TRBD1 is a possible D gene (5 bases). This CDR3 region has 16 residues. Trimming removed 0 bases from V and 2 bases from J, with 14 bases in between. Germline assignment: CDR1 SGHRS and CDR2 YFSETQ. CDR3 sequence reads: CASSLVPGPSQETQYF. The CDR3 DNA follows: TGCGCCAGCAGCTTGGTTCCAGGGCCCTCGCAAGAGACCCAGTACTTC.

This clonotype was seen a few times. The CDR3 coding sequence is TGTGCCAGCAGTCCGCGGGGGGAACAAGAGACCCAGTACTTC. The encoded protein is CASSPRGEQETQYF. The chain carries TRBV6-1 and TRBJ2-5; TRBD2 matches 8 bases. The germline CDR1 and CDR2 sequences are MNHNS and SASEGT. The junction had 4 bases not matched to a gene; V was cut back by 5 bases and J by 2 bases. This CDR3 spans 14 amino acids.

This clonotype was counted many times. The gene calls are TRBV6-5 and TRBJ2-3, with no clear D. V shed 0 bases and J shed 5 bases, with 12 bases lying between them. Germline CDR1 and CDR2: MNHEY and SVGAGI. This CDR3 is built from 15 residues. CDR3 amino acids: CASSYSRAREDTQYF. CDR3 DNA: TGTGCCAGCAGTTACTCGAGAGCGCGTGAAGATACGCAGTATTTT.